One and the same sample provided the 30 T cell receptor beta chains below, sequenced in a study of beta chain features in type 1 diabetes. Points from the study as a whole: Among all four CD4+ subsets, Type 1 diabetes patients had TCRB CDR3s that were moderately but significantly shorter.

Antigen specificity for these receptors is unknown. cDNA synthesis used the whole RNA isolate, giving expressed TCRB sequences. Only in-frame clones appear in the TCRdb table, and some are missing; sequencing was by immunoSEQ multiplex PCR. The sample yields 200,000 to 250,000 clones, 14% seen once. The sample taken for sequencing was naive CD4+ T cells from blood. The source of these receptors is a man in his thirties or forties with type 1 diabetes.

This clone was counted a single time. This chain connects TRBV7-2 to TRBJ2-5; TRBD2 matches 9 bases. The V gene's germline CDR1 is SGHTA and CDR2 FQGNSA. The CDR3 runs 17 residues. V was clipped by 1 base and J by 1 base; unmatched bases: 7. Written as DNA, the CDR3 is TGTGCCAGCAGCTTAGGTGGGACTAGCTCTAGCCAAGAGACCCAGTACTTC. Protein sequence: CASSLGGTSSSQETQYF.

The V gene is TRBV29-1, the J gene TRBJ1-1; TRBD1 might be the D (6 bases). V lost 7 bases and J 2 bases, leaving 17 bases between the germline ends. Germline CDR1 and CDR2: SQVTM and ANQGSEA. The CDR3 runs to 14 residues. The CDR3 loop reads CSASLVRGNTEAFF. Here the CDR3 DNA reads TGCAGCGCCTCGTTAGTCAGGGGAAACACTGAAGCTTTCTTT.

The rearrangement joins TRBV29-1 to TRBJ2-1, with 9 bases that match TRBD2. The CDR3 runs 17 residues. Germline V gene lookup returns CDR1 SQVTM and CDR2 ANQGSEA. V was clipped by 6 bases and J by 5 bases; unmatched bases: 17. In DNA, the CDR3 is TGCAGCGTCGCCAAACTAGCGGGCTACACCCTCGACAATGAGCAGTTCTTC. Residues: CSVAKLAGYTLDNEQFF.

This clone was detected a few times. This chain connects TRBV5-1 to TRBJ2-1; D unresolved. The V and J ends lost 4 bases and 5 bases respectively, with 10 bases between them. Germline CDR1 SGHRS, CDR2 YFSETQ. This CDR3 has 13 residues. In nucleotides, the CDR3 is TGCGCCAGCAGCACGCGACGGGACAATGAGCAGTTCTTC. It yields the protein CASSTRRDNEQFF.

V is TRBV5-1 and J is TRBJ1-1, with 10 nucleotides matching TRBD1. The CDR3 runs 15 residues. From germline, CDR1 is SGHRS and CDR2 YFSETQ. Unmatched junction bases numbered 4, after V lost 0 bases and J lost 5 bases. CDR3 in amino acids: CASSLGTGGGTEAFF. CDR3 coding DNA: TGCGCCAGCAGCTTGGGGACAGGGGGAGGGACTGAAGCTTTCTTT.

The chain joins TRBV10-3 to TRBJ2-5; TRBD2 is a possible D gene (5 bases). From germline, CDR1 is ENHRY and CDR2 SYGVKD. The CDR3 totals 15 residues. V lost 0 bases and J 4 bases, leaving 12 bases between the germline ends. The CDR3 reads CAISESPQRGETQYF. DNA of the CDR3: TGTGCCATCAGTGAGTCACCCCAACGGGGAGAGACCCAGTACTTC.

The chain uses TRBV6-5 and TRBJ2-2; TRBD2 might be the D (5 bases). Germline CDR1 and CDR2: MNHEY and SVGAGI. V gave up 6 bases and J gave up 6 bases, with 11 bases separating them. This CDR3 is 13 amino acids long. The CDR3 DNA follows: TGTGCCAGCAGGCCCACTAGTGCCGGGGAGCTGTTTTTT. Its translation: CASRPTSAGELFF.

The chain employs TRBV27 and TRBJ1-2; 7 bases match TRBD1. The CDR3 sequence is 14 residues long. V was pared by 5 bases and J by 7 bases, with 10 bases of the junction left unmatched. Per the germline V gene, CDR1 is MNHEY and CDR2 is SMNVEV (reference sequence). CDR3 amino acids: CASSPYAYRGGYTF. In nucleotides, the CDR3 is TGTGCCAGCAGTCCATATGCCTACAGGGGTGGCTACACCTTC.

This sequence joins TRBV7-2 and TRBJ2-1; D not certain. Germline CDR1 reads SGHTA; CDR2 reads FQGNSA. The CDR3 contains 11 residues. V dropped 5 bases and J dropped 7 bases, with 6 bases sitting between them. CDR3 protein: CASSARNEQFF. DNA for the CDR3: TGTGCCAGCAGCGCTCGGAATGAGCAGTTCTTC.

J is TRBJ2-1 and V is TRBV5-1, with 9 nucleotides matching TRBD1. Unmatched junction bases numbered 6, after V lost 4 bases and J lost 4 bases. Germline CDR1 and CDR2: SGHRS and YFSETQ. CDR3 size: 15 residues. CDR3 DNA: TGCGCCAGCAGCAGGGGGGGACAGGGTTACAATGAGCAGTTCTTC. Amino acid sequence: CASSRGGQGYNEQFF.

This chain joins TRBV5-1 and TRBJ2-5; D may be TRBD2 (5 bases). CDR1 and CDR2 from the germline V gene are SGHRS and YFSETQ. The CDR3 is made up of 14 amino acids. With 1 base removed from V and 4 bases from J, the gap between germline ends came to 11 bases. Here the CDR3 DNA reads TGCGCCAGCAGCTTGTGGGGTCGGGGAGAGACCCAGTACTTC. Its translation: CASSLWGRGETQYF.

This clone was seen a handful of times. The J gene is TRBJ2-3, the V gene TRBV4-1; 9 positions agree with TRBD2. CDR3 length: 17 amino acids. With V trimmed by 0 bases and J by 6 bases, 10 bases remained unmatched. Germline-derived CDR1 and CDR2 are MGHRA and YSYEKL. In DNA, the CDR3 is TGCGCCAGCAGCCAAGATCGGGGCGGGGGGGCTATGGATACGCAGTATTTT. Translation gives CASSQDRGGGAMDTQYF.

This clone was recorded a few times. The chain employs TRBV2 and TRBJ2-3; a weak D match, TRBD2 (6 bases). Germline loops: CDR1 SNHLY, CDR2 FYNNEI. Between the trimmed V and J ends, which lost 6 bases and 6 bases, there was a span of 10 bases. CDR3 size: 12 residues. CDR3 region: CASRFGGDTQYF. CDR3 bases: TGTGCCAGCAGATTCGGAGGGGATACGCAGTATTTT.

About this clone: The same CDR3 is also encoded by other DNA sequences in this sample. The chain combines TRBV5-1 with TRBJ2-3; 8 nucleotides match TRBD2. This CDR3 region has 15 residues. CDR1 is SGHRS and CDR2 is YFSETQ in the germline V gene. Trimming cost V 4 bases and J 0 bases; bases outside gene matches: 4. The CDR3 is CASSSTGGSTDTQYF. CDR3 in DNA: TGCGCCAGCAGCAGTACGGGAGGGAGCACAGATACGCAGTATTTT.

The chain combines TRBV11-2 with TRBJ2-3, with D hard to call. The CDR3 runs to 15 residues. Germline CDR1 SGHAT, CDR2 FQNNGV. Between the trimmed V and J ends, which lost 5 bases and 4 bases, there was a span of 16 bases. This chain's CDR3 is CASSDALGGPDTQYF. CDR3 nucleotide sequence: TGTGCCAGCAGCGACGCGCTAGGCGGTCCAGATACGCAGTATTTT.

This chain links TRBV5-6 with TRBJ2-7; TRBD1 matches 9 bases. CDR1 is SGHDT and CDR2 is YYEEEE in the germline V gene. CDR3 size: 15 residues. Unmatched junction bases numbered 8, after V lost 0 bases and J lost 7 bases. For the CDR3, the DNA is TGTGCCAGCAGCTTGGCCGCAGGGACAGGGCGTGAGCAGTACTTC. Amino acid sequence: CASSLAAGTGREQYF.

This clone was counted a few times. The chain carries TRBV4-1 and TRBJ2-7; TRBD1 matches 8 bases. The CDR3 runs to 15 residues. Germline CDR1 reads MGHRA; CDR2 reads YSYEKL. V lost 1 base and J lost 7; bases outside the gene matches: 9. The CDR3 nucleotides read TGCGCCAGCAGCCAAGGACCAGGGGGCTTCGGGGAGCAGTACTTC. Its protein is CASSQGPGGFGEQYF.

The table lists this clone with a few counts. The chain uses TRBV30 and TRBJ1-1; D not certain. CDR1 is GTSNPN, CDR2 SVGIG, per germline (reference sequence). This CDR3 is 13 amino acids long. Trimming took 3 bases from V and 3 from J, leaving 11 bases between them. The CDR3 region is CAWRTREDTEAFF. As DNA, the CDR3 is TGTGCCTGGAGGACTCGAGAGGACACTGAAGCTTTCTTT.

This clone was found a few times. The V call is TRBV5-1, the J call TRBJ2-1; a possible D gene is TRBD1 (5 bases). Per germline, CDR1 SGHRS and CDR2 YFSETQ. V dropped 0 bases and J dropped 7 bases, with 11 bases sitting between them. This CDR3 has 14 residues. In DNA, the CDR3 is TGCGCCAGCAGCTTGGCCGGCAGGGTAAATGAGCAGTTCTTC. Translating it yields CASSLAGRVNEQFF.

This clone turned up a few times. CDR3 in DNA: TGCGCCAGCAGCAATAGCGGGAGCTCCTACAATGAGCAGTTCTTC. Residues: CASSNSGSSYNEQFF. This sequence joins TRBV5-1 and TRBJ2-1; 9 nucleotides agree with TRBD2. J gave up 0 bases and V 4 bases, and 2 bases lay outside the gene matches. CDR3 length equals 15 residues. Looked up from germline, CDR1 is SGHRS and CDR2 is YFSETQ. Together with reference TRBV5-1 and TRBJ2-1, the CDR3 gives the full variable domain: KAGVTQTPRYLIKTRGQQVTLSCSPISGHRSVSWYQQTPGQGLQFLFEYFSETQRNKGNFPGRFSGRQFSNSRSEMNVSTLELGDSALYLCASSNSGSSYNEQFFGPGTRLTVL.

This clone was seen a few times. The genes are TRBV5-1 and TRBJ2-3; 7 bases agree with TRBD2. Germline CDR1 reads SGHRS; CDR2 reads YFSETQ. The V and J ends lost 6 bases and 3 bases, in that order; junction bases with no gene match: 7. The CDR3 covers 14 residues. The CDR3 DNA follows: TGCGCCAGCACCAGGGCGGGAGTGACAGATACGCAGTATTTT. This encodes CASTRAGVTDTQYF.

This sequence joins TRBV11-2 and TRBJ2-2, with D possibly TRBD1 on 6 matching bases. Germline CDR1 SGHAT, CDR2 FQNNGV. V was pared by 1 base and J by 2 bases, with 11 bases between. The CDR3 length is 16 residues. The CDR3, as DNA: TGTGCCAGCAGCTTAGGCTCAGGGGTTAACACCGGGGAGCTGTTTTTT. This sequence encodes CASSLGSGVNTGELFF.

This clone turned up a few times. The V gene is TRBV4-2, the J gene TRBJ2-2; tentative D call: TRBD1 (6 bases). This CDR3 region has 14 residues. V was clipped by 4 bases and J by 2 bases, with 8 bases between them. Germline-derived CDR1 and CDR2 are LGHNA and YNFKEQ. This CDR3 reads CASSRGGNTGELFF. The CDR3, as DNA: TGTGCCAGCAGCCGAGGGGGAAACACCGGGGAGCTGTTTTTT.

The chain carries TRBV6-5 and TRBJ1-1; weak D call: TRBD1 (6 bases). The germline V gene encodes CDR1 MNHEY and CDR2 SVGAGI. CDR3 length: 13 residues. V was cut by 6 bases and J by 1 base, with 9 bases left in between. CDR3 region: CASSRDKNTEAFF. The CDR3 DNA reads as TGTGCCAGCAGCCGGGACAAGAACACTGAAGCTTTCTTT.

This clone was counted only a few times. The chain combines TRBV20-1 with TRBJ2-5, with D unresolved. V was pared by 0 bases and J by 5 bases, with 4 bases between. This CDR3 has 11 amino acids. CDR1 and CDR2 (germline): DFQATT, SNEGSKA (reference sequence). Here the CDR3 reads CSARERETQYF. Here the CDR3 DNA reads TGCAGTGCTAGAGAACGGGAGACCCAGTACTTC.

A few counts support this clone. This chain uses TRBV27 with TRBJ1-2; 8 bases fit TRBD1. Germline V gene sequence: CDR1 MNHEY, CDR2 SMNVEV (reference sequence). The CDR3 sequence is 13 residues long. V was pared by 6 bases and J by 4 bases, with 4 bases of the junction left unmatched. The CDR3 region is CASSRDRLYGYTF. In DNA, the CDR3 is TGTGCCAGCAGCAGGGACAGGCTCTATGGCTACACCTTC.

The CDR3 sequence: CASSPAADTNQPQHF. CDR3 nucleotide sequence: TGTGCCAGCTCACCCGCGGCGGACACCAATCAGCCCCAGCATTTT. The gene calls are TRBV18 and TRBJ1-5; tentative D call: TRBD1 (5 bases). Trimming took 3 bases from V and 3 from J, leaving 12 bases between them. Germline V CDR1 and CDR2: KGHSH, LQKENI. The length of the CDR3 is 15 residues. The variable domain in full, completed from reference TRBV18 and TRBJ1-5, reads NAGVMQNPRHLVRRRGQEARLRCSPMKGHSHVYWYRQLPEEGLKFMVYLQKENIIDESGMPKERFSAEFPKEGPSILRIQQVVRGDSAAYFCASSPAADTNQPQHFGDGTRLSIL.

The rearrangement joins TRBV27 to TRBJ2-5; TRBD1 matches at 9 bases. CDR1 MNHEY and CDR2 SMNVEV come from the germline V gene (reference sequence). Trimming took 7 bases from V and 7 from J; bases not matched to a gene: 10. There are 14 residues in the CDR3. CDR3 in DNA: TGTGCCAGCAAGACACAGGGGGCGTGGGGGACCCAGTACTTC. Translating gives CASKTQGAWGTQYF.

This chain joins TRBV2 and TRBJ2-3; perhaps TRBD2 as D (7 bases). This CDR3 spans 16 amino acids. Per the germline V gene, CDR1 is SNHLY and CDR2 is FYNNEI. The V end lost 5 bases, the J end lost 5 bases, and 20 bases lay between the germline ends. CDR3 DNA: TGTGCCAGCAGTCTGACTAGCACCCGAGGGGGAGATACGCAGTATTTT. Its protein is CASSLTSTRGGDTQYF.

The chain employs TRBV15 and TRBJ2-1, with 10 bases aligning to TRBD2. J gave up 4 bases and V 0 bases, and 3 bases lay outside the gene matches. Looked up from germline, CDR1 is LNHNV and CDR2 is YYDKDF (reference sequence). The CDR3 length is 16 residues. CDR3 sequence (DNA): TGTGCCACCAGCAGAGATCTACTAGCGGGGTACAATGAGCAGTTCTTC. Its protein is CATSRDLLAGYNEQFF.